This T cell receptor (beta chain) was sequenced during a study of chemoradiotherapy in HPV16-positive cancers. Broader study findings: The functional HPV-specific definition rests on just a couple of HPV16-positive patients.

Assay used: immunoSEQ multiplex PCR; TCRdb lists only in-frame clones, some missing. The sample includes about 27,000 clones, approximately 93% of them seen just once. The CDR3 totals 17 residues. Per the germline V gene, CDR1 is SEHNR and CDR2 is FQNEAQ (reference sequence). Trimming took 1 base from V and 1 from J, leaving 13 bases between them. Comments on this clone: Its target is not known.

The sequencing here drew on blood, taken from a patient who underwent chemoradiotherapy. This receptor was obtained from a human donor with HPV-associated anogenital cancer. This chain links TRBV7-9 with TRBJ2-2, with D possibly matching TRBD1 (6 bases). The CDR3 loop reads CASSLVTGLWNTGELFF. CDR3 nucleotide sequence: TGTGCCAGCAGCTTAGTAACAGGGCTTTGGAACACCGGGGAGCTGTTTTTT. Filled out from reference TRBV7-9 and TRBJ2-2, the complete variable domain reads DTGVSQNPRHKITKRGQNVTFRCDPISEHNRLYWYRQTLGQGPEFLTYFQNEAQLEKSRLLSDRFSAERPKGSFSTLEIQRTEQGDSAMYLCASSLVTGLWNTGELFFGEGSRLTVL.